Presented here are 25 T cell receptor beta chains from one specimen sequenced in a study of T cell responses to AZD1222 COVID-19 vaccine. Sequenced by immunoSEQ multiplex PCR; TCRdb stores in-frame clones only, minus some. This sample yields under 110,000 clones, of which over 75% are seen a single time; 9.5% to 13% belongs to the top ten. The sequenced sample was peripheral blood, obtained 28 days after the second AZD1222 dose. These receptors were collected from an adult who received the AZD1222 COVID-19 vaccine.

The table lists this clone with a count of one. The chain combines TRBV7-2 with TRBJ2-7, with no clear D. Germline CDR1 SGHTA, CDR2 FQGNSA. V lost 6 bases, J lost 7 bases, and 13 bases lay in between. There are 12 residues in the CDR3. CDR3 protein: CASRIPYREQYF. In DNA form, the CDR3 reads TGTGCCAGCAGAATTCCCTATCGGGAGCAGTACTTC.

A few counts support this clone. This chain connects TRBV27 to TRBJ1-6; D perhaps matches TRBD1 (5 bases). CDR1 is MNHEY and CDR2 is SMNVEV in the germline V gene (reference sequence). The germline V and J ends were trimmed by 7 bases and 4 bases, with 14 bases remaining between them. This CDR3 is built from 15 residues. Written as DNA, the CDR3 is TGTGCCAGCACCACCCTGGACACTTATAATTCACCCCTCCACTTT. Residues: CASTTLDTYNSPLHF.

This rearrangement joins TRBV7-9 to TRBJ1-1; TRBD1 might be the D (6 bases). The CDR3 contains 14 residues. Trimming left V 6 bases short and J 0 bases short, with 11 bases between. Germline CDR1 SEHNR, CDR2 FQNEAQ (reference sequence). CDR3 nucleotide sequence: TGTGCCAGCAGACTACAGGGTCTGAACACTGAAGCTTTCTTT. This codes for CASRLQGLNTEAFF. Combining the CDR3 with reference TRBV7-9 and TRBJ1-1 gives the whole variable domain DTGVSQNPRHKITKRGQNVTFRCDPISEHNRLYWYRQTLGQGPEFLTYFQNEAQLEKSRLLSDRFSAERPKGSFSTLEIQRTEQGDSAMYLCASRLQGLNTEAFFGQGTRLTVV.

This chain connects TRBV7-9 to TRBJ2-7; D is undetermined. Trimming left V 5 bases short and J 5 bases short, with 10 bases between. Germline V gene lookup returns CDR1 SEHNR and CDR2 FQNEAQ (reference sequence). The CDR3 runs 12 residues. In DNA form, the CDR3 reads TGTGCCAGCAGCCTTCAACGGGACGAGCAGTACTTC. Residues: CASSLQRDEQYF.

The J gene is TRBJ1-1, the V gene TRBV18, with 7 bases that match TRBD1. Trimming took 4 bases from V and 2 from J; bases not matched to a gene: 1. The length of the CDR3 is 13 residues. Germline CDR1 KGHSH, CDR2 LQKENI. In nucleotides, the CDR3 is TGTGCCAGCTCACGGGACAGAAACACTGAAGCTTTCTTT. This sequence encodes CASSRDRNTEAFF. The whole variable domain, remainder taken from reference TRBV18 and TRBJ1-1, is NAGVMQNPRHLVRRRGQEARLRCSPMKGHSHVYWYRQLPEEGLKFMVYLQKENIIDESGMPKERFSAEFPKEGPSILRIQQVVRGDSAAYFCASSRDRNTEAFFGQGTRLTVV.

J is TRBJ2-5 and V is TRBV19; D perhaps matches TRBD2 (6 bases). The V end was cut by 9 bases, the J end by 0 bases, with 17 bases between. CDR1 and CDR2 from the germline V gene are LNHDA and SQIVND (reference sequence). The CDR3 has 15 residues. CDR3 loop: CASRASDKYQETQYF. CDR3 coding DNA: TGTGCCAGCCGGGCTAGCGACAAGTACCAAGAGACCCAGTACTTC.

J is TRBJ2-1 and V is TRBV5-5, with D tentatively TRBD2 (6 bases). V lost 5 bases to trimming and J lost 4 bases, with 16 bases between them. The CDR3 runs 15 residues. CDR1 SGHKS and CDR2 YYEKEE come from the germline V gene (reference sequence). In nucleotides, the CDR3 is TGTGCCAGCAGGGGGGGTAGCGGAACTTACAATGAGCAGTTCTTC. Its translation: CASRGGSGTYNEQFF.

The chain joins TRBV3-1 (or the pseudogene TRBV3-2) to TRBJ1-4; tentatively, D is TRBD1 (5 bases). Trimming left V 2 bases short and J 5 bases short, with 12 bases between. There are 15 residues in the CDR3. Germline-derived CDR1 and CDR2 are LGHDT and YNNKEL (reference sequence). CDR3 DNA sequence: TGTGCCAGCAGCCAATGGGACCGCCTAAATGAAAAACTGTTTTTT. Translated, it gives CASSQWDRLNEKLFF.

The chain has TRBV11-2 and TRBJ2-3; D is unclear. The CDR3 contains 11 residues. The V end lost 4 bases, the J end lost 2 bases, and 1 base lay between the germline ends. CDR1 is SGHAT, CDR2 FQNNGV, per germline. The CDR3 spells CASSYTDTQYF. As DNA, the CDR3 is TGTGCCAGCAGCTACACAGATACGCAGTATTTT. Filled out from reference TRBV11-2 and TRBJ2-3, the complete variable domain reads EAGVAQSPRYKIIEKRQSVAFWCNPISGHATLYWYQQILGQGPKLLIQFQNNGVVDDSQLPKDRFSAERLKGVDSTLKIQPAKLEDSAVYLCASSYTDTQYFGPGTRLTVL.

The V gene is TRBV4-1, the J gene TRBJ2-7; either TRBD1 or TRBD2 may supply D (5 bases each). CDR3 length equals 15 residues. Germline-derived CDR1 and CDR2 are MGHRA and YSYEKL. The V gene lost 3 bases and the J gene lost 1 base, with 13 bases spanning the gap. CDR3 DNA sequence: TGCGCCAGCAGCCAGAGGGGTATGGGGTCCTACGAGCAGTACTTC. Its translation is CASSQRGMGSYEQYF.

The chain has TRBV3-1 (or the pseudogene TRBV3-2) and TRBJ1-4, with D uncertain. CDR3 length equals 13 residues. Trimming pared 1 base from V and 8 bases from J, leaving 8 bases between. Germline CDR1 is LGHDT and CDR2 is YNNKEL (reference sequence). CDR3 nucleotide sequence: TGTGCCAGCAGCCAAGGTGGTACAGAAAAACTGTTTTTT. It specifies CASSQGGTEKLFF.

This clone was detected a few times. J is TRBJ1-1 and V is TRBV28; maybe TRBD1 (6 bases). CDR1 is MDHEN, CDR2 SYDVKM, per germline. V shed 3 bases and J shed 3 bases, with 11 bases lying between them. The CDR3 runs 14 residues. For the CDR3, the DNA is TGTGCCAGCAGTTTGACGAACAGGGACACTGAAGCTTTCTTT. This gives the protein CASSLTNRDTEAFF.

The genes are TRBV5-1 and TRBJ1-2; TRBD1 matches 12 bases. Trimming removed 4 bases from V and 5 bases from J; junction bases left unmatched: 3. Germline assignment: CDR1 SGHRS and CDR2 YFSETQ. The CDR3 length is 14 residues. The CDR3 spells CASSKGQGAYGYTF. CDR3 in DNA: TGCGCCAGCAGCAAGGGACAGGGGGCATATGGCTACACCTTC.

The chain joins TRBV19 to TRBJ2-1; possible D gene TRBD2, 5 bases. The CDR3 loop spans 11 amino acids. The germline V gene encodes CDR1 LNHDA and CDR2 SQIVND (reference sequence). The V and J ends lost 6 bases and 9 bases respectively, with 9 bases between them. The CDR3 DNA sequence: TGTGCCAGTAGGACCGAGGGTGAGCAGTTCTTC. Protein sequence: CASRTEGEQFF. Complete variable domain (other parts from reference TRBV19 and TRBJ2-1): DGGITQSPKYLFRKEGQNVTLSCEQNLNHDAMYWYRQDPGQGLRLIYYSQIVNDFQKGDIAEGYSVSREKKESFPLTVTSAQKNPTAFYLCASRTEGEQFFGPGTRLTVL.

The rearrangement joins TRBV7-2 to TRBJ1-5; possible D gene TRBD1, 6 bases. V was shortened by 1 base and J by 8 bases, with 12 bases between the two germline ends. The CDR3 contains 14 residues. The germline V gene has CDR1 SGHTA and CDR2 FQGNSA. The CDR3 nucleotides are TGTGCCAGCAGCTTAGGACAGGCGGTTGAGCCCCAGCATTTT. This codes for CASSLGQAVEPQHF.

The gene calls are TRBV7-6 and TRBJ2-7; no definite D call. The CDR3 extends over 13 amino acids. The V and J ends lost 2 bases and 3 bases respectively, with 8 bases between them. Per germline, CDR1 SGHVS and CDR2 FNYEAQ. CDR3 loop: CASSLIFSYEQYF. CDR3 coding DNA: TGTGCCAGCAGCTTAATTTTCAGCTACGAGCAGTACTTC.

The chain has TRBV20-1 and TRBJ1-2, with D unclear. The V gene lost 3 bases and the J gene lost 4 bases, with 21 bases spanning the gap. In germline, CDR1 is DFQATT, CDR2 SNEGSKA (reference sequence). This CDR3 is built from 16 residues. The CDR3 DNA reads TGCAGTGCTAGTCGGGGTTCAAGTTTAATAGGCTATGGCTACACCTTC. Its protein product is CSASRGSSLIGYGYTF.

V and J are TRBV15 and TRBJ2-1; 7 bases match TRBD2. The germline V gene encodes CDR1 LNHNV and CDR2 YYDKDF (reference sequence). The junction had 5 bases not matched to a gene; V was cut back by 0 bases and J by 12 bases. This CDR3 contains 13 residues. The CDR3 spells CATSRDLGGRQFF. The DNA for the CDR3 is TGTGCCACCAGCAGAGATTTAGGCGGGAGGCAGTTCTTC. Full variable domain (missing parts from reference TRBV15 and TRBJ2-1): DAMVIQNPRYQVTQFGKPVTLSCSQTLNHNVMYWYQQKSSQAPKLLFHYYDKDFNNEADTPDNFQSRRPNTSFCFLDIRSPGLGDTAMYLCATSRDLGGRQFFGPGTRLTVL.

This chain joins TRBV6-2 or TRBV6-3 and TRBJ2-7; the match to TRBD2 covers 12 bases. The CDR3 covers 15 residues. J lost 4 bases, V lost 2 bases, and 3 bases had no gene match. Germline V gene lookup returns CDR1 MNHEY and CDR2 SVGEGT. The chain's CDR3 is CASSYPTSGRYEQYF. In DNA, the CDR3 is TGTGCCAGCAGTTACCCCACTAGCGGGAGGTACGAGCAGTACTTC.

The chain joins TRBV4-3 to TRBJ2-2, with D unclear. The V and J ends lost 0 bases and 6 bases respectively, with 14 bases between them. The CDR3 extends over 16 amino acids. Germline CDR1 and CDR2: LGHNA and YSLEER. CDR3 amino acids: CASSQDGGFSPGELFF. In nucleotides, the CDR3 is TGCGCCAGCAGCCAAGACGGTGGGTTCTCGCCCGGGGAGCTGTTTTTT.

This clone was seen a handful of times. This chain joins TRBV3-1 (or the pseudogene TRBV3-2) and TRBJ2-2, with TRBD2 as a possible D gene (6 bases). The CDR3 consists of 15 residues. The germline V gene has CDR1 LGHDT and CDR2 YNNKEL (reference sequence). The V end lost 6 bases, the J end lost 2 bases, and 13 bases lay between the germline ends. The chain's CDR3 is CASSAGTFNTGELFF. Here the CDR3 DNA reads TGTGCCAGCAGTGCGGGGACCTTCAACACCGGGGAGCTGTTTTTT.

The chain links TRBV5-1 to TRBJ2-5; the match to TRBD2 covers 9 bases. Germline values: CDR1 SGHRS, CDR2 YFSETQ. This CDR3 has 15 amino acids. V was clipped by 3 bases and J by 5 bases; unmatched bases: 8. CDR3 nucleotides: TGCGCCAGCAGCTCGATTAGCGGGAGTGGGGAGACCCAGTACTTC. This translates into CASSSISGSGETQYF.

This clone has a handful of counts. The chain combines TRBV3-1 (or the pseudogene TRBV3-2) with TRBJ2-7; 8 bases are a match to TRBD2. In germline, CDR1 is LGHDT, CDR2 YNNKEL (reference sequence). J lost 4 bases, V lost 3 bases, and 8 bases had no gene match. The CDR3 has 15 residues. The CDR3 reads CASSHGLAFRYEQYF. In nucleotides, the CDR3 is TGTGCCAGCAGCCACGGACTAGCTTTCCGTTACGAGCAGTACTTC.

This rearrangement joins TRBV11-3 to TRBJ2-1; D is unresolved. This CDR3 region has 13 residues. V was clipped by 2 bases and J by 3 bases, with 5 bases between them. Per the germline V gene, CDR1 is SGHNT and CDR2 is YENEEA. In DNA, the CDR3 is TGTGCCAGCAGCTTATATTTCTACAATGAGCAGTTCTTC. This gives the protein CASSLYFYNEQFF.

V usage is TRBV10-2 and J usage is TRBJ1-5; 7 positions match TRBD1. Germline V gene lookup returns CDR1 WSHSY and CDR2 SAAADI. V lost 7 bases to trimming and J lost 5 bases; unmatched junction nucleotides: 8. This CDR3 is 14 amino acids long. In DNA, the CDR3 is TGCGCCAGCACTCAGACAGGGCGCGATCAGCCCCAGCATTTT. Amino acid sequence: CASTQTGRDQPQHF.